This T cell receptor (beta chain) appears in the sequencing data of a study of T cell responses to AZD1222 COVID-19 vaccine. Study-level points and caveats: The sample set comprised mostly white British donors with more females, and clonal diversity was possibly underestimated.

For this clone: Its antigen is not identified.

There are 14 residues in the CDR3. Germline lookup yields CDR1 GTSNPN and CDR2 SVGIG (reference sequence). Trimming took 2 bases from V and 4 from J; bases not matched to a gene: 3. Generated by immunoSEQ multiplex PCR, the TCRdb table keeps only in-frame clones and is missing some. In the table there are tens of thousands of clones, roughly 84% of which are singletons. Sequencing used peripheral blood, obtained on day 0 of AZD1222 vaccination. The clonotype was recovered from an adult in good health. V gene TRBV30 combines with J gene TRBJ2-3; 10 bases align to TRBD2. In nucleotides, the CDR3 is TGTGCCTGGAGTTGGAGCGGGGGGGCAGATACGCAGTATTTT. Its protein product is CAWSWSGGADTQYF.